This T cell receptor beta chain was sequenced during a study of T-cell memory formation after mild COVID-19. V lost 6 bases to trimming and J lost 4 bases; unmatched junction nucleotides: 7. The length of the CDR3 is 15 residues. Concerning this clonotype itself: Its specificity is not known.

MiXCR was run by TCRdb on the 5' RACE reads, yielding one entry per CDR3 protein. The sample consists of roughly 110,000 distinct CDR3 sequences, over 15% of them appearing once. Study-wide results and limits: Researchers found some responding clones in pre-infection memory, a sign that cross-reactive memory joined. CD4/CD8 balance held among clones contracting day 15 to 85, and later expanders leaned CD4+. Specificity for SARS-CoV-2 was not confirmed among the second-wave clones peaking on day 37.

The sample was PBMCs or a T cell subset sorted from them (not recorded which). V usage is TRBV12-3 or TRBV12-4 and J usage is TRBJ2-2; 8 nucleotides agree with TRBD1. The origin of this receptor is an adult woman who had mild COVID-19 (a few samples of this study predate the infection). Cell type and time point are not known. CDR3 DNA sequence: TGTGCCAGCAGGGCAGAGACAGGGGTCACCGGGGAGCTGTTTTTT. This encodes CASRAETGVTGELFF.